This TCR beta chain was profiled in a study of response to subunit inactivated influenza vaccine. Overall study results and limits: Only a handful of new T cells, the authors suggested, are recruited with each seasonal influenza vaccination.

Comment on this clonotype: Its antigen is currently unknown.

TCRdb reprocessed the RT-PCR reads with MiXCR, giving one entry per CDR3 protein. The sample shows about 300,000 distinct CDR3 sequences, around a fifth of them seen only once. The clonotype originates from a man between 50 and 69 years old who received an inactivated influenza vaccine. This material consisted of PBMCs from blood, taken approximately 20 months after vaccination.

This chain's CDR3 is CASSQRDSYGYTF. CDR3 coding DNA: TGCGCCAGCAGCCAAAGGGACAGCTATGGCTACACCTTC. This rearrangement joins TRBV4-1 to TRBJ1-2; 7 positions match TRBD1. The CDR3 sequence is 13 residues long. With V trimmed by 2 bases and J by 4 bases, 1 base remained unmatched. Germline assignment: CDR1 MGHRA and CDR2 YSYEKL.